This TCR beta chain was sequenced for a study of blood T cell repertoires in COVID-19. Cohort assignment relied on participant-reported clinical history. V was pared by 0 bases and J by 3 bases, with 6 bases between. From germline, CDR1 is SGHTA and CDR2 FQGNSA. CDR3 size: 13 residues. Some clones are missing from TCRdb's copy, which holds only in-frame ones; the method was immunoSEQ multiplex PCR. The sample has roughly 260,000 clones, about 91% seen once; the top ten hold roughly 1.2%. The V and J genes are TRBV7-2 and TRBJ2-7, with a tentative D call TRBD2 (6 bases). The TCR originated in a human donor in a cohort exposed to, infected with or recovered from COVID-19 (not recorded which). The donor label of this sample is uncertain. The specimen sequenced was PBMCs or T cells enriched from blood (not recorded which). CDR3 coding DNA: TGTGCCAGCAGCTTAGCGCGGGACTACGAGCAGTACTTC. Its translation is CASSLARDYEQYF.